The next 20 T cell receptor beta chains were all read from a single sample in a study of OX40 agonist ivuxolimab in advanced cancers. The repertoire was sequenced with immunoSEQ multiplex PCR; TCRdb's copy has only in-frame clones and lacks some. The sample lists more than 75,000 clones, about nine tenths occurring once. The sequencing here drew on CD4+ or CD8+ T cells sorted from blood, taken in a trial of the OX40 agonist ivuxolimab. The receptors were sampled from an adult with an advanced solid tumor such as melanoma, head and neck, liver or kidney cancer.

J is TRBJ1-2 and V is TRBV19; D possibly corresponds to TRBD1 (5 bases). CDR1 is LNHDA, CDR2 SQIVND, per germline (reference sequence). The CDR3 spans 14 residues. Trimming shortened V by 3 bases and J by 7 bases, and 15 bases separated the two germline ends. The CDR3 here is CASSISGAWRGYTF. CDR3 bases: TGTGCCAGTAGTATTTCCGGGGCTTGGCGTGGCTACACCTTC.

The gene calls are TRBV7-8 and TRBJ2-7, with D unresolved. Germline V gene data show CDR1 as SGHVS and CDR2 as FQNEAQ. Trimming stripped 2 bases from V and 5 bases from J, with 7 bases between. The CDR3 sequence is 12 residues long. The CDR3 bases are TGTGCCAGCAGCTTAAAGGGAAACGAGCAGTACTTC. Its protein is CASSLKGNEQYF.

This chain connects TRBV4-3 to TRBJ1-1; no firm D call. The CDR3 extends over 14 amino acids. Germline V lookup: CDR1 LGHNA, CDR2 YSLEER. The V end was cut by 0 bases, the J end by 4 bases, with 9 bases between. Here the CDR3 DNA reads TGCGCCAGCAGCCAAGAGAGATTTAGCACTGAAGCTTTCTTT. Protein sequence: CASSQERFSTEAFF.

The chain links TRBV28 to TRBJ2-6; possibly TRBD1 or TRBD2 for D (6 bases each). Germline V CDR1 and CDR2: MDHEN, SYDVKM. V was pared by 3 bases and J by 0 bases, with 18 bases between. This CDR3 comprises 19 residues. The CDR3 loop reads CASSFKPPGAPSGANVLTF. The CDR3, as DNA: TGTGCCAGCAGTTTTAAGCCCCCGGGGGCTCCCTCTGGGGCCAACGTCCTGACTTTC.

V gene TRBV6-1 combines with J gene TRBJ2-2, with D unclear. The germline gives CDR1 MNHNS, CDR2 SASEGT. V lost 4 bases to trimming and J lost 4 bases, with 13 bases between them. The CDR3 loop spans 15 amino acids. For the CDR3, the DNA is TGTGCCAGCAGTGCAGAGATATCTGGCACCGGGGAGCTGTTTTTT. It translates to CASSAEISGTGELFF.

To note about this clone: Other DNA sequences from this sample encode an identical CDR3 as well. V gene TRBV7-2 combines with J gene TRBJ2-2; D is perhaps TRBD1 (6 bases). The CDR3 runs to 17 residues. CDR1 is SGHTA and CDR2 is FQGNSA in the germline V gene. The germline V and J ends were trimmed by 0 bases and 4 bases, with 15 bases remaining between them. CDR3 in DNA: TGTGCCAGCAGCTTAGCGAGGACAGTACCCCTCACCGGGGAGCTGTTTTTT. Translated, it gives CASSLARTVPLTGELFF.

V is TRBV21-1 and J is TRBJ1-6; no DNA check was done on the table's D call, TRBD1. TRBV21-1 is recorded as a pseudogene. CDR3 length: 14 residues. CDR3 nucleotides: TGTGCCAGCAGCAAAGGACAGGGTTATTCACCCCTCCACTTT. Translating it yields CASSKGQGYSPLHF.

The chain links TRBV28 to TRBJ1-5; 7 bases align to TRBD1. CDR1 and CDR2 (germline): MDHEN, SYDVKM. This CDR3 is 16 amino acids long. Trimming at V came to 6 bases and at J to 12 bases, leaving 20 bases not matched to a gene. CDR3 in amino acids: CASSLTGRGGMGHQHF. The DNA for the CDR3 is TGTGCCAGCAGCTTGACAGGGAGGGGAGGCATGGGGCACCAGCATTTT.

J is TRBJ1-2 and V is TRBV19, with 9 nucleotides matching TRBD1. CDR1 LNHDA and CDR2 SQIVND come from the germline V gene (reference sequence). The CDR3 extends over 16 amino acids. V shed 3 bases, J shed 5 bases, and the junction held 10 bases outside the gene matches. DNA for the CDR3: TGTGCCAGTAGTATTCTTTCCTTGACAGGGGGGTATGGCTACACCTTC. The encoded protein is CASSILSLTGGYGYTF.

V is TRBV11-2 and J is TRBJ2-7, with 7 bases aligning to TRBD2. The CDR3 is 16 residues long. V lost 4 bases and J lost 2; bases outside the gene matches: 11. CDR1 is SGHAT and CDR2 is FQNNGV in the germline V gene. The DNA of the CDR3 is TGTGCCAGCAGCTCGAGAGGGAGCGGGGCGACCTACGAGCAGTACTTC. Translated: CASSSRGSGATYEQYF.

The rearrangement links TRBV28 to TRBJ2-7; D is possibly TRBD1 (6 bases). Germline values: CDR1 MDHEN, CDR2 SYDVKM. There are 14 residues in the CDR3. Trimming took 5 bases from V and 6 from J, leaving 17 bases between them. CDR3 sequence: CASSRQVPPVEQYF. The CDR3, as DNA: TGTGCCAGCAGTAGACAGGTCCCCCCTGTCGAGCAGTACTTC.

The chain joins TRBV5-4 to TRBJ1-2; D not certain. Germline V lookup: CDR1 SGHNT, CDR2 YYREEE (reference sequence). V gave up 0 bases and J gave up 6 bases, with 12 bases separating them. This CDR3 has 14 amino acids. This CDR3 reads CASSLVAVGNGYTF. For the CDR3, the DNA is TGTGCCAGCAGCTTGGTTGCAGTCGGTAATGGCTACACCTTC.

The table lists this clone with a count of one. The V call is TRBV6-1, the J call TRBJ2-2, with TRBD1 matching over 9 bases. Germline CDR1 is MNHNS and CDR2 is SASEGT. This CDR3 has 16 amino acids. Losses at the gene ends were 7 bases for V and 3 bases for J; bases not matched to a gene: 9. The DNA for the CDR3 is TGTGCCAGCAATGATGGGGGACAGGGATACACCGGGGAGCTGTTTTTT. It is translated as CASNDGGQGYTGELFF.

This rearrangement joins TRBV7-9 to TRBJ2-7; tentatively, D is TRBD1 (6 bases). The CDR3 is 15 amino acids. Germline lookup yields CDR1 SEHNR and CDR2 FQNEAQ (reference sequence). Trimming took off 10 bases at V and 0 bases at J, with 19 bases between the two ends. As DNA, the CDR3 is TGTGCCACACCACCGGTGGGGGCAAGCTCCTACGAGCAGTACTTC. Its protein is CATPPVGASSYEQYF.

V and J are TRBV28 and TRBJ2-2, with TRBD1 matching over 9 bases. CDR1 is MDHEN, CDR2 SYDVKM, per germline. The length of the CDR3 is 16 residues. Trimming removed 6 bases from V and 4 bases from J; junction bases left unmatched: 9. The CDR3 here is CASRTPGQGPTGELFF. The CDR3 bases are TGTGCCAGCAGAACACCGGGACAGGGACCCACCGGGGAGCTGTTTTTT.

This clone was seen a single time. This chain joins TRBV6-6 and TRBJ1-4; 9 nucleotides agree with TRBD1. Looked up from germline, CDR1 is MNHNY and CDR2 is SVGAGI (reference sequence). The CDR3 totals 15 residues. V lost 6 bases and J lost 8; bases outside the gene matches: 10. The CDR3 nucleotides are TGTGCCAGCAGGTATTCCGGGACAGGGAACGAAAAACTGTTTTTT. Residues: CASRYSGTGNEKLFF.

Only one count was recorded for this clone. This chain uses TRBV2 with TRBJ2-3; the match to TRBD2 covers 8 bases. Trimming took 9 bases from V and 3 from J; bases not matched to a gene: 8. Germline-derived CDR1 and CDR2 are SNHLY and FYNNEI. This CDR3 contains 14 residues. The CDR3 reads CASSWTSRTDTQYF. DNA of the CDR3: TGTGCCAGTTCTTGGACTAGCCGGACAGATACGCAGTATTTT.

This chain uses TRBV11-2 with TRBJ1-1; the match to TRBD1 covers 9 bases. Unmatched junction bases numbered 14, after V lost 7 bases and J lost 5 bases. CDR1 and CDR2 from the germline V gene are SGHAT and FQNNGV. The CDR3 is made up of 16 amino acids. This CDR3 reads CASNRGLGTGRTEAFF. The CDR3 DNA reads TGTGCCAGCAACCGGGGTCTTGGGACAGGGAGGACTGAAGCTTTCTTT.

The CDR3 reads CASSYRDRGSYEQYF. CDR3 nucleotides: TGTGCCAGCAGTTACCGGGACAGGGGATCCTACGAGCAGTACTTC. The chain recombines TRBV6-5 with TRBJ2-7; TRBD1 matches at 10 bases. Germline V gives CDR1 MNHEY, CDR2 SVGAGI. CDR3 length equals 15 residues. V was pared by 2 bases and J by 1 base, with 2 bases of the junction left unmatched.

The gene calls are TRBV9 and TRBJ2-3; 13 bases are a match to TRBD2. Per germline, CDR1 SGDLS and CDR2 YYNGEE. The CDR3 is 16 amino acids. V lost 4 bases, J lost 4 bases, and 6 bases stayed unmatched. The CDR3 reads CASSPRLAGGADTQYF. CDR3 nucleotide sequence: TGTGCCAGCAGCCCGAGACTAGCGGGAGGTGCAGATACGCAGTATTTT.